The 2 T cell receptor beta chains below were found in one sample sequenced in a study of blood T cells in healthy people across ages (dated by TCRdb to between 2014 and 2017). The library came from 5' RACE. TCRdb lists the instrument as Illumina HiSeq 2500. A second roughly 7 to 12 cycle PCR used a sample-barcoded 5' primer and a J-beta primer mix. The raw public data were reprocessed by TCRdb itself: fastp quality trimming at Q25, MiXCR clonotype calling, in-frame beta chains only. For every CDR3 protein sequence, its rows merge into one entry that carries the most common genes and DNA. Present in this sample are about 760,000 distinct CDR3 sequences, roughly 50% of which were seen just once. The ten largest clones capture roughly 24% of the sample. Source material: blood. Receptors were obtained from a man aged 35-49 years in good health.

This clonotype was recorded at least ten times. The chain links TRBV20-1 to TRBJ2-7; D possibly corresponds to TRBD1 (6 bases). Germline V gene lookup returns CDR1 DFQATT and CDR2 SNEGSKA (reference sequence). The CDR3 runs 11 residues. V lost 0 bases and J 6 bases, leaving 6 bases between the germline ends. The DNA of the CDR3 is TGCAGTGCTAGAGACAGGGGCGAGCAGTACTTC. It is translated as CSARDRGEQYF.

With regard to this clonotype: A much larger clone sits a single nucleotide away, making a read error possible. The chain couples TRBV9 to TRBJ2-1, with D possibly matching TRBD2 (5 bases). This CDR3 is 16 amino acids long. Germline CDR1 and CDR2: SGDLS and YYNGEE. Trimming removed 0 bases at V and 12 bases at J, with 22 bases between. The CDR3 DNA reads TGTGCCAGCAGCGTAGAACCGAGCACTAGTACACAAGGGCAGTTCTTC. Protein product: CASSVEPSTSTQGQFF.